This T cell receptor (beta chain) was identified in a study of shared clonotypes between healthy human individuals (dated by TCRdb to about 2020). About the study as a whole: A few men and a couple of women, aged 18 to 49 years, made up the cohort. To increase sequencing depth and limit assay-specific biases, different laboratories used diverse techniques to prepare libraries and sequence TCR repertoires. For each donor, CD4 naive and CD4 memory were each given three plates, CD8 naive was given two plates, and CD8 memory was given one plate. Per donor, leukapheresis produced somewhere between about 0.94 and 10 billion PBMCs. To estimate repertoire size and how much clonotype sharing occurs between individuals, the study deeply sequenced the blood TCR repertoires of five healthy adults. General findings and caveats noted by the study authors: Sampling was restricted to blood, and TCR repertoires in tissues likely differ from the TCR repertoires found in blood. Sharing across four donors was observed for about 5% of naive CD4, over 3% of naive CD8, over 2% of memory CD4, and about 0.39% of memory CD8 clonotypes. Pairwise subsampling indicated that sequencing depth was expected to affect the degree of clonotype sharing among donors. Rarefaction of sorted-subset datasets indicated incomplete sequencing despite the large sequencing depth. Because the study included a small number of donors, the genetic and exposure-history diversity represented was limited. Clonotypes shared by all four sorted-subset donors showed higher generation probabilities than non-shared clonotypes. Larger estimated clonotype richness was generally found for naive subsets than for memory subsets.

The donors were healthy, HIV-negative adults with no recently reported acute infections or vaccinations. Only Caucasian adults living in Nashville, Tennessee, USA were represented among the donors. CD4+ T cells were enriched by magnetic negative selection; naive cells were then positively selected on CD45RA, and the negative fraction formed the memory subset. After blood collection by leukapheresis, PBMCs were isolated using Ficoll-Histopaque density gradient centrifugation and then cryopreserved in the vapor phase of liquid nitrogen. Analytical flow cytometry was used to check the purity and quantity of each magnetically sorted T cell population. From each sorted fraction, genomic DNA was isolated and quantified by UV absorbance on a Nanodrop 2000c. CDR1 SGHTS and CDR2 YDEGEE were looked up in the germline V gene. Counted from cysteine to phenylalanine, this CDR3 has 17 amino acids. The only DNA kept is the CDR3, 51 bases in frame from the first base. Compared with germline, V lacks 1 base and J lacks 4 bases; bases without a gene match: 9.

Using the deep immunoSEQ assay, TCR CDR3 regions were amplified from genomic DNA by multiplex PCR. Genomic DNA extracted from each cell subset was distributed evenly over all wells of several immunoSEQ 96-well plates, and each plate served as one replicate. Each replicate PCR for sorted subsets received around 200 ng genomic DNA, equal to roughly 33,000 T cell genomes. Purified libraries were quantified with a Qubit 3.0 fluorometer, sized on a Bioanalyzer 2100, and re-quantified with the KAPA Library Quantification kit. Each immunoSEQ 96-well plate was sequenced on its own single-read 150-cycle Illumina NextSeq 550 flow cell. The published analysis was carried out like this. Because only junctional sequences without quality scores were contained in the immunoSEQ output, filtering matching that applied to full-length reads could not be performed. To assign V/J genes and CDR3, sequences were annotated using PyIR, a Python wrapper for IgBLAST v1.9, with IMGT germline references. Reads were removed for weak V/J assignments (E-value above 1e-6), missing CDR3, stop codons, out-of-frame junctions, or ambiguous translated residues. A V3J clonotype was defined by an identical inferred V gene, J gene, and CDR3 amino acid sequence. Percentage overlap between repertoires was computed as shared unique clonotypes divided by the size of the smaller repertoire. Repertoire richness was assessed with RTK rarefaction, the Chao1 estimator, and Recon v2.1 estimates of unobserved clonotypes. Generation probabilities for all TCRbeta clonotypes obtained by the gDNA method from a handful of donors were computed using OLGA. TCRdb carries this immuneACCESS record with in-frame sequences only. Its versions omit some clonotypes, under half of them owing to an unresolved V gene in the studies checked, with the rest unexplained. V, J and clone size are taken as reported in that table, and D and trimming were inferred from the DNA itself. The sample yields about 2.3 million clones; around 93% were counted once. The ten largest make up 0.37% of the sample.

On this clone: Its antigen remains undetermined. There are no base qualities to consult, and no much larger clone falls within one base.

This TCR derives from a man aged 18 to 29 in good health. Some clones in this sample may be carry-over from other donors' samples. Material: naive CD4+ T cells from PBMCs. What this sample's cell subset or site label stands for: CD45RA+ positively selected. The sequence is built from TRBV5-8 and TRBJ2-2, with 8 middle bases fitting TRBD1. The CDR3 region reads CASSLSIGQGSTGELFF. The bases read TGTGCCAGCAGCTTGAGCATAGGACAGGGTAGCACCGGGGAGCTGTTTTTT.